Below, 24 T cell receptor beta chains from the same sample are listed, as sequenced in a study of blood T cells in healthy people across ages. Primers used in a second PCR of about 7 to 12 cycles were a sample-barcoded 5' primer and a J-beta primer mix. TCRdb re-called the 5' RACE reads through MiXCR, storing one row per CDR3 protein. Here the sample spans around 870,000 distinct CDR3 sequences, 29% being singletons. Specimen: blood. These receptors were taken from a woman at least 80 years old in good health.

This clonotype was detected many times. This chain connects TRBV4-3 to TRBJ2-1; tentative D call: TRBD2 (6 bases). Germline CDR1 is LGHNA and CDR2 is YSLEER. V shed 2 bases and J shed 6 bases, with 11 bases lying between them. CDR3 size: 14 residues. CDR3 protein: CASSQMGLVNEQFF. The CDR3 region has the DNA TGCGCCAGCAGCCAAATGGGACTTGTCAATGAGCAGTTCTTC.

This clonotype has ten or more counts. CDR3 sequence reads: CASKPRRALYGYTF. CDR3 coding DNA: TGTGCCAGCAAACCTCGTCGGGCCCTATATGGCTACACCTTC. This chain joins TRBV27 and TRBJ1-2; D uncertain. Trimming took off 7 bases at V and 5 bases at J, with 17 bases between the two ends. Per the germline V gene, CDR1 is MNHEY and CDR2 is SMNVEV (reference sequence). There are 14 residues in the CDR3.

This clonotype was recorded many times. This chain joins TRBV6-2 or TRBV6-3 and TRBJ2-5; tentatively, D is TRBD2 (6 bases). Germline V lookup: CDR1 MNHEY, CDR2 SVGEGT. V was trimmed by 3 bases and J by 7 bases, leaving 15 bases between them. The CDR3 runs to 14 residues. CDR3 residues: CASSYYSLGGTQYF. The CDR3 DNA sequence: TGTGCCAGCAGTTATTACAGTTTGGGAGGGACCCAGTACTTC.

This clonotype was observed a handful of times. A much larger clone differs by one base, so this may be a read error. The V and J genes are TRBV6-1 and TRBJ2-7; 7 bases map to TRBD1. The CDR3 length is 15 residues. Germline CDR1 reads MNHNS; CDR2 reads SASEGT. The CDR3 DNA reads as TGTGCCAGCAGTGAAAGGGTGACAGGGAGCTACAAGCAGTACTTC. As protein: CASSERVTGSYKQYF.

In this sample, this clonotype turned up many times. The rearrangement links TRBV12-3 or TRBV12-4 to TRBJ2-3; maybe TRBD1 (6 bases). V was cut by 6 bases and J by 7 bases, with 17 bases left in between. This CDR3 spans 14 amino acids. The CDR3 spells CASSNGQSKHTQYF. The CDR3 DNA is TGTGCCAGCAGCAACGGACAGAGTAAACATACGCAGTATTTT.

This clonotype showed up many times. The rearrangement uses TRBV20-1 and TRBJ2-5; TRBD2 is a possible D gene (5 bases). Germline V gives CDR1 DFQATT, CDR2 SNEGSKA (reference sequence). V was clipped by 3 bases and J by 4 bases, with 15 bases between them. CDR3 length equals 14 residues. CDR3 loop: CSASGLAFRETQYF. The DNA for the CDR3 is TGCAGTGCTAGTGGCCTAGCATTCCGAGAGACCCAGTACTTC.

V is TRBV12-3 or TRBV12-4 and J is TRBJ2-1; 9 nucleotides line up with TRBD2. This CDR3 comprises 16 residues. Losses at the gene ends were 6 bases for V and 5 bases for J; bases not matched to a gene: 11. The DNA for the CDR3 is TGTGCCAGCAGACCGTATAGCGGGAGCGACCACAATGAGCAGTTCTTC. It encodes CASRPYSGSDHNEQFF.

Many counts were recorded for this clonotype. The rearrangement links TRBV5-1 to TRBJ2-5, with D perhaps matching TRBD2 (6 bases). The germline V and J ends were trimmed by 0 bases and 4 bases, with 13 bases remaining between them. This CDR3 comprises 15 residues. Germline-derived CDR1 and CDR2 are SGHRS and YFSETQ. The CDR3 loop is CASSLVVGGPETQYF. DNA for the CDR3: TGCGCCAGCAGCTTGGTCGTGGGGGGTCCAGAGACCCAGTACTTC.

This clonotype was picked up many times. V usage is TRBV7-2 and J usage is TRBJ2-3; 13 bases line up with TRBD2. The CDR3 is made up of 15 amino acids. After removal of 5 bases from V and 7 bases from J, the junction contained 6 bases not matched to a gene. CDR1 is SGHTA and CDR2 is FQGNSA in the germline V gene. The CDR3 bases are TGTGCCAGCAGCCCAGGACTAGCGGGAGCGAATACGCAGTATTTT. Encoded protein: CASSPGLAGANTQYF.

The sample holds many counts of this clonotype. This chain's CDR3 is CSASDGGEQYF. The CDR3 DNA reads TGCAGTGCTAGTGACGGGGGCGAGCAGTACTTC. The chain has TRBV20-1 and TRBJ2-7, with D perhaps matching TRBD2 (6 bases). The ends were cut back, 3 bases at V and 6 bases at J, with 9 bases in the middle. This CDR3 has 11 amino acids. Germline V gives CDR1 DFQATT, CDR2 SNEGSKA (reference sequence).

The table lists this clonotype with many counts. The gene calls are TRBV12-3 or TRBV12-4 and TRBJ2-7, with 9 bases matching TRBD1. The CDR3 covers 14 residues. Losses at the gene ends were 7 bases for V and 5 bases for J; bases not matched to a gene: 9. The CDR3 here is CASMEQGARNEQYF. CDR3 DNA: TGTGCCAGCATGGAACAGGGGGCGAGAAACGAGCAGTACTTC.

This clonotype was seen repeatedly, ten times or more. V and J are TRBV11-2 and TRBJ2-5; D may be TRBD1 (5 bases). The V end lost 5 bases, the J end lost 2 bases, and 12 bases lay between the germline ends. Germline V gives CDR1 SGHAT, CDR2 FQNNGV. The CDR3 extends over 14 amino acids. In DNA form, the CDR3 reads TGTGCCAGCAGCAGAAGACAGATTCAAGAGACCCAGTACTTC. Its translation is CASSRRQIQETQYF.

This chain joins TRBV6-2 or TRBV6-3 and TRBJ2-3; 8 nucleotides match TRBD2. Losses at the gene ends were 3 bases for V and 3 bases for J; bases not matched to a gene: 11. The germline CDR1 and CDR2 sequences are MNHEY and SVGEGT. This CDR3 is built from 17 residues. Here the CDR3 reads CASSYSTKRGSTDTQYF. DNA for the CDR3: TGTGCCAGCAGTTATTCCACTAAGCGGGGGAGTACAGATACGCAGTATTTT.

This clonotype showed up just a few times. CDR3 in DNA: TGTGCCAGCAGTTCGGGACAGGGGGCGTTTGAAAAACTGTTTTTT. Protein sequence: CASSSGQGAFEKLFF. The chain joins TRBV28 to TRBJ1-4; TRBD1 matches 12 bases. The CDR3 extends over 15 amino acids. V dropped 4 bases and J dropped 7; count of bases not matched to a gene: 4. From germline, CDR1 is MDHEN and CDR2 SYDVKM.

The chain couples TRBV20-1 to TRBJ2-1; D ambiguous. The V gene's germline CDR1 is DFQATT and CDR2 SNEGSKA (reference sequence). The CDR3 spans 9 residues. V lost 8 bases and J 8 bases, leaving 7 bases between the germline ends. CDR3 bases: TGCAGTCCCGGCCATGAGCAGTTCTTC. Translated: CSPGHEQFF.

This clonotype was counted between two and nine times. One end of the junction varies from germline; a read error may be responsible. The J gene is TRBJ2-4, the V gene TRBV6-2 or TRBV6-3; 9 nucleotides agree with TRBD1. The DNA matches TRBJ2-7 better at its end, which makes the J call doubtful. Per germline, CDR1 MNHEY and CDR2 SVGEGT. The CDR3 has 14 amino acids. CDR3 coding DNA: TGTGCCGGCAGCCTGGGACAGGGTAATTACGAGCAGTACTTC. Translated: CAGSLGQGNYEQYF.

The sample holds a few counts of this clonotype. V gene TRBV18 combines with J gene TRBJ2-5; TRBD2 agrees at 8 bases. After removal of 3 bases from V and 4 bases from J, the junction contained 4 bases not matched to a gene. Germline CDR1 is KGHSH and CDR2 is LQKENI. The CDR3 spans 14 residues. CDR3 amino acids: CASSPQGLVETQYF. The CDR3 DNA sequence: TGTGCCAGCTCACCCCAGGGACTAGTAGAGACCCAGTACTTC.

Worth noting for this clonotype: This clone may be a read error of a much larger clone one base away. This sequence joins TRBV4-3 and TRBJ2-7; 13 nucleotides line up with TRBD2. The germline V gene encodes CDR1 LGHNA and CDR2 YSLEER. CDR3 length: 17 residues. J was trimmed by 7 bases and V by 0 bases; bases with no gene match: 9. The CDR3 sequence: CASSQDPGTSGDNEQYF. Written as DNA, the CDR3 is TGCGCCAGCAGCCAAGATCCCGGGACTAGCGGGGACAATGAGCAGTACTTC.

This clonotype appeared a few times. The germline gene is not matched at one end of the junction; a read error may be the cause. The CDR3 loop reads CAGSPLQGDSQQETQYF. CDR3 bases: TGTGCCGGCTCACCACTTCAGGGGGACAGTCAACAAGAGACCCAGTACTTC. The rearrangement links TRBV18 to TRBJ2-5; 7 nucleotides match TRBD1. The CDR3 loop spans 17 amino acids. The germline gives CDR1 KGHSH, CDR2 LQKENI.

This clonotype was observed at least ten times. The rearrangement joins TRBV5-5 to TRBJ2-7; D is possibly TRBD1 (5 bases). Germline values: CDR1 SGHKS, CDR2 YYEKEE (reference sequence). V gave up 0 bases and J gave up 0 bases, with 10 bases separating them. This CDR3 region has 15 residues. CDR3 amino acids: CASSLGQSLSYEQYF. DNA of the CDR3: TGTGCCAGCAGCTTGGGACAGTCCCTCTCCTACGAGCAGTACTTC.

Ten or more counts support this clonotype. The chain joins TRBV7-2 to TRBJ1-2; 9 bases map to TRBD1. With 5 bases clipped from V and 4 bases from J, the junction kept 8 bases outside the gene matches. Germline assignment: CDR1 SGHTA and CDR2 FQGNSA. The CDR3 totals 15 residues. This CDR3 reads CASSQRTGVGYGYTF. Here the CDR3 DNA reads TGTGCCAGCAGCCAGAGGACAGGGGTTGGCTATGGCTACACCTTC.

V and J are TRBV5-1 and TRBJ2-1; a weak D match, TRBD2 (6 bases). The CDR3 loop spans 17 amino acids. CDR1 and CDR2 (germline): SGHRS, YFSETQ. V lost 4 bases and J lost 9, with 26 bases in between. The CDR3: CASSTISPGRSGVEQFF. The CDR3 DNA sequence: TGCGCCAGCAGCACAATATCGCCGGGACGGTCGGGAGTTGAGCAGTTCTTC.

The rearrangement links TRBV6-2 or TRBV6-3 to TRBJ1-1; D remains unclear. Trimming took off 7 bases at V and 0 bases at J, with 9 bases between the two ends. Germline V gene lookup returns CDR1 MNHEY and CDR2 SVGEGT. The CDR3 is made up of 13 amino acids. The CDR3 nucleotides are TGTGCCAGCAATCTCCGTATGAACACTGAAGCTTTCTTT. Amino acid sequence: CASNLRMNTEAFF.

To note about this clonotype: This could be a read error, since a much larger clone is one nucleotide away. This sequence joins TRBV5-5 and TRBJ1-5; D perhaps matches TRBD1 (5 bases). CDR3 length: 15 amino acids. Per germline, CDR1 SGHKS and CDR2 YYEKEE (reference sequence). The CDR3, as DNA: TGTGCCAGCAGCTTGGATCAGGGATGGGATCAGCCCCGGCATTTT. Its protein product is CASSLDQGWDQPRHF.